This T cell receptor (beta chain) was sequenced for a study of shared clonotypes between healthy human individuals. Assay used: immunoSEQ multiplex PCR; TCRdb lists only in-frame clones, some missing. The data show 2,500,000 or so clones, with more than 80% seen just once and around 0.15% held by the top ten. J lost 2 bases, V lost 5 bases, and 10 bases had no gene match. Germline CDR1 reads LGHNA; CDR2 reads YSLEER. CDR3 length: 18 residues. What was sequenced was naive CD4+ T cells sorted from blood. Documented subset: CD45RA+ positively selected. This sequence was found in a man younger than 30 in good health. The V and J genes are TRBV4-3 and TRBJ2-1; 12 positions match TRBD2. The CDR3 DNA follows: TGCGCCAGCAGCAAAGCTCGGACTAGCGGGACCACCTACAATGAGCAGTTCTTC. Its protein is CASSKARTSGTTYNEQFF.